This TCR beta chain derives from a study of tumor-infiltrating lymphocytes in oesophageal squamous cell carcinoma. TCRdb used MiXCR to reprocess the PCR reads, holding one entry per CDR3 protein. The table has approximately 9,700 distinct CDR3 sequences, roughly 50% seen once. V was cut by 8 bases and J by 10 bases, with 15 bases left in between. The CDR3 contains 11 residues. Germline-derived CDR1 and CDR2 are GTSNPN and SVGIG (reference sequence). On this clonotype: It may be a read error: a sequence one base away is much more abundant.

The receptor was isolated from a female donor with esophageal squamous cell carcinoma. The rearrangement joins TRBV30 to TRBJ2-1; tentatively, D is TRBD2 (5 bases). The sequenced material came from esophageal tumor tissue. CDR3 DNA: TGTGCCGGAGCGGCGGCGTACGAGCAGTTCTTC. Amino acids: CAGAAAYEQFF.